The 9 T cell receptor beta chains below were found in one sample sequenced in a study of CD8 T cells in ankylosing spondylitis. Each CDR3 protein is one row after TCRdb ran MiXCR on the 5' RACE reads. The repertoire holds about 800,000 distinct CDR3 sequences, with about 12% as singletons. The antigens for these receptors are not known. General study results and limits: Among TCR beta sequences, a motif of about 8 highly homologous variants appeared characteristic of ankylosing spondylitis blood.

The sequenced material came from blood, either unsorted or a sorted T cell fraction (not recorded which). The receptors were sampled from a male donor with ankylosing spondylitis.

This chain joins TRBV4-3 and TRBJ1-2; 7 nucleotides line up with TRBD1. This CDR3 has 15 amino acids. V shed 3 bases, J shed 12 bases, and the junction held 16 bases outside the gene matches. CDR1 is LGHNA and CDR2 is YSLEER in the germline V gene. CDR3 region: CASSQDPTGTRGHTF. The CDR3 DNA reads TGCGCCAGCAGCCAGGACCCGACAGGGACTAGGGGCCACACCTTC.

In this sample, this clonotype turned up a few times. The chain is built from TRBV5-1 and TRBJ2-7; perhaps D is TRBD1 or TRBD2 (8 bases each). Deletions cut 3 bases from V and 2 bases from J, with 15 bases between. The germline V gene has CDR1 SGHRS and CDR2 YFSETQ. This CDR3 spans 15 amino acids. CDR3 nucleotide sequence: TGCGCCAGCAGCTCGGGAGGGACAGGAGCCTACGAGCAGTACTTC. It codes for CASSSGGTGAYEQYF. The full variable domain, with the rest looked up from reference TRBV5-1 and TRBJ2-7, is KAGVTQTPRYLIKTRGQQVTLSCSPISGHRSVSWYQQTPGQGLQFLFEYFSETQRNKGNFPGRFSGRQFSNSRSEMNVSTLELGDSALYLCASSSGGTGAYEQYFGPGTRLTVT.

This rearrangement joins TRBV20-1 to TRBJ1-2; 7 bases line up with TRBD1. The CDR3 is made up of 13 amino acids. The V and J ends lost 6 bases and 4 bases, in that order; junction bases with no gene match: 8. CDR1 is DFQATT and CDR2 is SNEGSKA in the germline V gene (reference sequence). In nucleotides, the CDR3 is TGCAGTGCGGAAGGGACAGTCCGCTATGGCTACACCTTC. Amino acids: CSAEGTVRYGYTF.

The chain has TRBV15 and TRBJ1-2, with 7 bases fitting TRBD1. J gave up 2 bases and V 2 bases, and 5 bases lay outside the gene matches. This CDR3 comprises 15 residues. From germline, CDR1 is LNHNV and CDR2 YYDKDF (reference sequence). CDR3 sequence: CATSRSRGGNYGYTF. CDR3 nucleotides: TGTGCCACCAGCAGATCCAGGGGGGGAAACTATGGCTACACCTTC. The full variable domain, its missing parts supplied by reference TRBV15 and TRBJ1-2, is DAMVIQNPRYQVTQFGKPVTLSCSQTLNHNVMYWYQQKSSQAPKLLFHYYDKDFNNEADTPDNFQSRRPNTSFCFLDIRSPGLGDTAMYLCATSRSRGGNYGYTFGSGTRLTVV.

This clonotype occurred a few times. The chain is built from TRBV18 and TRBJ1-1; no definite D call. V dropped 2 bases and J dropped 2 bases, with 12 bases sitting between them. The V gene's germline CDR1 is KGHSH and CDR2 LQKENI. CDR3 length: 15 amino acids. CDR3 DNA sequence: TGTGCCAGCTCACCAAGTCAGCACGCAAACACTGAAGCTTTCTTT. Translating it yields CASSPSQHANTEAFF.

This clonotype was recorded a few times. The chain employs TRBV20-1 and TRBJ1-6; D not certain. This CDR3 comprises 12 residues. V was pared by 2 bases and J by 6 bases, with 5 bases between. Germline V gene data show CDR1 as DFQATT and CDR2 as SNEGSKA (reference sequence). CDR3 bases: TGCAGTGCTAGACCCCCTAATTCACCCCTCCACTTT. This encodes CSARPPNSPLHF.

Only a few counts were recorded for this clonotype. The chain carries TRBV2 and TRBJ2-5; TRBD1 aligns across 9 bases. The junction had 6 bases not matched to a gene; V was cut back by 6 bases and J by 4 bases. CDR1 and CDR2 from the germline V gene are SNHLY and FYNNEI. The CDR3 contains 14 residues. The CDR3 reads CASRYETGGETQYF. CDR3 sequence (DNA): TGTGCCAGCAGATACGAGACAGGGGGAGAGACCCAGTACTTC. Supplemented by reference TRBV2 and TRBJ2-5, the full variable domain reads EPEVTQTPSHQVTQMGQEVILRCVPISNHLYFYWYRQILGQKVEFLVSFYNNEISEKSEIFDDQFSVERPDGSNFTLKIRSTKLEDSAMYFCASRYETGGETQYFGPGTRLLVL.

This clonotype has a handful of counts. The chain recombines TRBV29-1 with TRBJ2-5; D gene ambiguous. Germline CDR1 and CDR2: SQVTM and ANQGSEA. V lost 5 bases, J lost 5 bases, and 9 bases lay in between. This CDR3 is built from 11 residues. In DNA form, the CDR3 reads TGCAGCGTTAGTGTTTGGGAGACCCAGTACTTC. It yields the protein CSVSVWETQYF.

The sample holds a few counts of this clonotype. CDR3 loop: CASHRAAASSYNEQFF. The CDR3 DNA sequence: TGTGCCAGCCACCGCGCGGCGGCTAGCTCCTACAATGAGCAGTTCTTC. The chain employs TRBV7-2 and TRBJ2-1, with unresolved D. There are 16 residues in the CDR3. Germline V gene sequence: CDR1 SGHTA, CDR2 FQGNSA. The V and J ends lost 8 bases and 0 bases respectively, with 17 bases between them. Complete variable domain (other parts from reference TRBV7-2 and TRBJ2-1): GAGVSQSPSNKVTEKGKDVELRCDPISGHTALYWYRQSLGQGLEFLIYFQGNSAPDKSGLPSDRFSAERTGGSVSTLTIQRTQQEDSAVYLCASHRAAASSYNEQFFGPGTRLTVL.